The subject of this entry is one T cell receptor beta chain. Germline-derived CDR1 and CDR2 are SGHVS and FNYEAQ. The V end lost 5 bases, the J end lost 4 bases, and 14 bases lay between the germline ends. This CDR3 region has 14 residues. CCR7-negative CD45RA+ TemRA cells were pooled with CD45RO+ cells for CD8 memory. The data originate from a study of shared clonotypes between healthy human individuals. Assay used: immunoSEQ multiplex PCR; TCRdb lists only in-frame clones, some missing. This sample has 90,000 to 130,000 clones, with roughly two thirds found just once. The receptor comes from a woman aged 30 to 39 in good health. Sequenced sample: memory CD8+ T cells sorted from blood. As to subset: CD45RO+ cells pooled with CCR7-negative TemRA cells. The chain has TRBV7-6 and TRBJ1-2; tentative D call: TRBD1 (5 bases). CDR3 loop: CASSPPGGAYGYTF. The DNA for the CDR3 is TGTGCCAGCAGCCCGCCCGGCGGGGCCTATGGCTACACCTTC.